This entry lists 30 T cell receptor beta chains sequenced from one sample in a study of T cell responses to AZD1222 COVID-19 vaccine (dated by TCRdb to the early 2020s). The receptor library was made with the immunoSEQ multiplex PCR assay. TCRdb mirrors the immuneACCESS table, restricted to in-frame sequences. Some clones are absent from its copies; in checked studies, under half trace to an unresolved V gene, and the reason for the others is unknown. Present in this sample are approximately 150,000 clones, 91% of which were seen just once. Together, the top ten hold 4% to 5.5% of the sample. The sample's time point label, in plain terms: baseline before first vaccination. The source material was peripheral blood, sampled on day 0 of AZD1222 vaccination. These receptors all stem from an adult in good health.

The rearrangement joins TRBV6-4 to TRBJ2-7; either TRBD1 or TRBD2 may fit D (5 bases each). Trimming cost V 6 bases and J 6 bases, with 21 bases left between them. Per germline, CDR1 MRHNA and CDR2 SNTAGT. The CDR3 sequence is 15 residues long. The CDR3 sequence: CASSRTGRAESEQYF. The CDR3, as DNA: TGTGCCAGCAGCCGGACGGGACGCGCTGAGAGCGAGCAGTACTTC.

The rearrangement joins TRBV27 to TRBJ1-4; 8 nucleotides align to TRBD1. Trimming cost V 1 base and J 8 bases; bases outside gene matches: 6. CDR1 MNHEY and CDR2 SMNVEV come from the germline V gene (reference sequence). CDR3 length: 15 residues. The CDR3 protein is CASSLYFQGAEKLFF. CDR3 nucleotides: TGTGCCAGCAGTTTATATTTCCAGGGGGCGGAAAAACTGTTTTTT.

The V and J genes are TRBV7-9 and TRBJ1-5; D is perhaps TRBD1 (5 bases). Germline CDR1 reads SEHNR; CDR2 reads FQNEAQ (reference sequence). This CDR3 comprises 14 residues. Trimming removed 5 bases from V and 7 bases from J, with 15 bases in between. CDR3 in DNA: TGTGCCAGCAGCGGGACCTCTCTTGACCAGCCCCAGCATTTT. Encoded protein: CASSGTSLDQPQHF.

The chain combines TRBV18 with TRBJ2-7; D is ambiguous. V shed 3 bases and J shed 0 bases, with 9 bases lying between them. In germline, CDR1 is KGHSH, CDR2 LQKENI. This CDR3 has 14 residues. CDR3 amino acids: CASSPLHGSYEQYF. DNA of the CDR3: TGTGCCAGCTCACCTCTTCACGGCTCCTACGAGCAGTACTTC.

This clone was observed a single time. The chain joins TRBV10-1 to TRBJ2-7, with D hard to call. The V end lost 9 bases, the J end lost 1 base, and 19 bases lay between the germline ends. There are 15 residues in the CDR3. CDR1 WNHNN and CDR2 SYGVQD come from the germline V gene (reference sequence). This CDR3 is CASPGSRTYSYEQYF. In nucleotides, the CDR3 is TGCGCCAGTCCCGGAAGTCGGACGTATTCCTACGAGCAGTACTTC.

This chain links TRBV10-3 with TRBJ1-3, with D unresolved. Germline assignment: CDR1 ENHRY and CDR2 SYGVKD. The CDR3 is 15 amino acids. Trimming removed 10 bases from V and 7 bases from J, with 23 bases in between. This CDR3 reads CASSIGAASANTIYF. CDR3 nucleotides: TGTGCCAGTTCAATCGGTGCCGCTAGCGCGAACACCATATATTTT.

The chain uses TRBV5-4 and TRBJ2-7; 8 bases are shared with TRBD2. The CDR3 covers 16 residues. CDR1 and CDR2 from the germline V gene are SGHNT and YYREEE (reference sequence). The V gene end was trimmed by 0 bases and the J gene end by 0 bases; junction bases not matched to a gene: 5. CDR3 loop: CASSLASGSASYEQYF. As DNA, the CDR3 is TGTGCCAGCAGCTTGGCTAGCGGGTCGGCCTCCTACGAGCAGTACTTC.

This chain joins TRBV6-5 and TRBJ1-4; TRBD1 matches at 8 bases. Per germline, CDR1 MNHEY and CDR2 SVGAGI. The CDR3 covers 15 residues. The junction had 4 bases not matched to a gene; V was cut back by 4 bases and J by 3 bases. CDR3 amino acids: CASSSTGGPNEKLFF. The CDR3 nucleotides are TGTGCCAGCAGTTCAACAGGGGGTCCTAATGAAAAACTGTTTTTT.

The gene calls are TRBV29-1 and TRBJ2-5; D gene ambiguous. In germline, CDR1 is SQVTM, CDR2 ANQGSEA. The CDR3 covers 12 residues. Trimming cost V 4 bases and J 3 bases, with 9 bases left between them. CDR3 in amino acids: CSVANTEETQYF. As DNA, the CDR3 is TGCAGCGTTGCAAATACTGAAGAGACCCAGTACTTC. Filled out from reference TRBV29-1 and TRBJ2-5, the complete variable domain reads SAVISQKPSRDICQRGTSLTIQCQVDSQVTMMFWYRQQPGQSLTLIATANQGSEATYESGFVIDKFPISRPNLTFSTLTVSNMSPEDSSIYLCSVANTEETQYFGPGTRLLVL.

The chain links TRBV7-6 to TRBJ2-1, with a possible D match to TRBD2 (7 bases). The germline gives CDR1 SGHVS, CDR2 FNYEAQ. The CDR3 is 16 residues long. Trimming pared 6 bases from V and 0 bases from J, leaving 15 bases between. CDR3: CASSREGGSSYNEQFF. For the CDR3, the DNA is TGTGCCAGCAGTCGAGAGGGGGGGAGCTCCTACAATGAGCAGTTCTTC.

This clone was counted a single time. This chain links TRBV11-3 with TRBJ2-7; no clear D. Germline values: CDR1 SGHNT, CDR2 YENEEA. V gave up 6 bases and J gave up 3 bases, with 9 bases separating them. The CDR3 sequence is 12 residues long. The CDR3 region has the DNA TGTGCCAGCAGTACTCGGGTCTACGAGCAGTACTTC. Residues: CASSTRVYEQYF.

The table lists this clone with a count of one. The chain combines TRBV6-5 with TRBJ1-3; TRBD1 is a possible D gene (6 bases). Germline-derived CDR1 and CDR2 are MNHEY and SVGAGI. The CDR3 extends over 14 amino acids. V lost 4 bases, J lost 3 bases, and 10 bases lay in between. The chain's CDR3 is CASSLTGIGNTIYF. In DNA, the CDR3 is TGTGCCAGCAGTTTAACAGGGATTGGAAACACCATATATTTT.

This clone was recorded only once. This sequence joins TRBV7-3 and TRBJ2-3; D might be TRBD1 (5 bases). V gave up 1 base and J gave up 0 bases, with 8 bases separating them. Germline CDR1 is SGHTA and CDR2 is FQGTGA. This CDR3 comprises 15 residues. CDR3 in amino acids: CASSLIQGSTDTQYF. The CDR3 region has the DNA TGTGCCAGCAGCTTAATCCAGGGTAGCACAGATACGCAGTATTTT.

The genes are TRBV28 and TRBJ1-5, with TRBD1 matching 7 bases. Germline assignment: CDR1 MDHEN and CDR2 SYDVKM. The CDR3 spans 22 residues. Germline trimming cut 3 bases from V and 0 bases from J; bases unmatched to any gene: 23. CDR3 bases: TGTGCCAGCAGTTTTATAAGGAGGACAGGAGACAACAGGGGTTATAGCAATCAGCCCCAGCATTTT. Its protein product is CASSFIRRTGDNRGYSNQPQHF.

The chain couples TRBV3-1 (or the pseudogene TRBV3-2) to TRBJ1-3, with 7 nucleotides matching TRBD1. The CDR3 is 15 residues long. Germline CDR1 is LGHDT and CDR2 is YNNKEL (reference sequence). V trimming: 4 bases; J trimming: 2 bases; junction bases outside the gene matches: 5. CDR3 sequence (DNA): TGTGCCAGCAGCCGGGGGACAGTTACTGGAAACACCATATATTTT. This gives the protein CASSRGTVTGNTIYF.

CDR3 in DNA: TGTGCCAGCAGTTACTCGATGGGGGGCTACGAGCAGTACTTC. This translates into CASSYSMGGYEQYF. The chain is built from TRBV6-5 and TRBJ2-7, with TRBD2 as a possible D gene (6 bases). In germline, CDR1 is MNHEY, CDR2 SVGAGI. This CDR3 has 14 amino acids. The ends were cut back, 0 bases at V and 3 bases at J, with 9 bases in the middle.

The CDR3 is CATSDTRQGWYGYTF. For the CDR3, the DNA is TGTGCCACCAGTGATACACGACAGGGGTGGTATGGCTACACCTTC. V and J are TRBV24-1 and TRBJ1-2; the match to TRBD1 covers 8 bases. This CDR3 region has 15 residues. J gave up 5 bases and V 3 bases, and 7 bases lay outside the gene matches. Germline assignment: CDR1 KGHDR and CDR2 SFDVKD.

The genes are TRBV19 and TRBJ1-4; D possibly corresponds to TRBD1 (6 bases). Deletions cut 6 bases from V and 3 bases from J, with 11 bases between. CDR3 length: 14 amino acids. Germline V gives CDR1 LNHDA, CDR2 SQIVND (reference sequence). The CDR3 region has the DNA TGTGCCAGTAGCGGGGGCAACTCTAATGAAAAACTGTTTTTT. Its protein is CASSGGNSNEKLFF.

The V gene is TRBV5-1, the J gene TRBJ2-3, with 7 nucleotides matching TRBD2. This CDR3 comprises 14 residues. In germline, CDR1 is SGHRS, CDR2 YFSETQ. Trimming cost V 9 bases and J 1 base; bases outside gene matches: 8. The CDR3 DNA is TGCGCCACTGGGCGGGGGTCGGGCACAGATACGCAGTATTTT. This sequence encodes CATGRGSGTDTQYF. Using reference TRBV5-1 and TRBJ2-3 for the parts outside the CDR3, the full variable domain is KAGVTQTPRYLIKTRGQQVTLSCSPISGHRSVSWYQQTPGQGLQFLFEYFSETQRNKGNFPGRFSGRQFSNSRSEMNVSTLELGDSALYLCATGRGSGTDTQYFGPGTRLTVL.

The rearrangement links TRBV3-1 (or the pseudogene TRBV3-2) to TRBJ2-1; 13 nucleotides line up with TRBD2. This CDR3 is built from 18 residues. Germline V lookup: CDR1 LGHDT, CDR2 YNNKEL (reference sequence). With V trimmed by 3 bases and J by 6 bases, 11 bases remained unmatched. CDR3 nucleotide sequence: TGTGCCAGCAGCCAGTTTTTGACTAGCGGGAGGTTGAGCAATGAGCAGTTCTTC. It is translated as CASSQFLTSGRLSNEQFF.

The V gene is TRBV6-1, the J gene TRBJ2-7; TRBD1 matches 7 bases. Germline V gives CDR1 MNHNS, CDR2 SASEGT. The CDR3 has 14 residues. Germline trimming cut 1 base from V and 9 bases from J; bases unmatched to any gene: 9. The chain's CDR3 is CASSEGLGGAAQYF. Written as DNA, the CDR3 is TGTGCCAGCAGTGAAGGCCTAGGGGGCGCGGCGCAGTACTTC.

V and J are TRBV4-3 and TRBJ2-7; possible D gene TRBD2, 6 bases. CDR3 length: 12 amino acids. The germline V and J ends were trimmed by 3 bases and 6 bases, with 9 bases remaining between them. Germline V gene sequence: CDR1 LGHNA, CDR2 YSLEER. CDR3 in amino acids: CASSQRGLEQYF. As DNA, the CDR3 is TGCGCCAGCAGCCAGAGGGGACTCGAGCAGTACTTC.

The CDR3 here is CACRDLDNYGYTF. CDR3 bases: TGTGCCTGCCGGGACTTAGATAACTATGGCTACACCTTC. The rearrangement links TRBV30 to TRBJ1-2; D might be TRBD1 (5 bases). Trimming left V 6 bases short and J 1 base short, with 12 bases between. This CDR3 contains 13 residues. The germline V gene has CDR1 GTSNPN and CDR2 SVGIG (reference sequence). Looking up the rest from reference TRBV30 and TRBJ1-2 gives the full variable domain: SQTIHQWPATLVQPVGSPLSLECTVEGTSNPNLYWYRQAAGRGLQLLFYSVGIGQISSEVPQNLSASRPQDRQFILSSKKLLLSDSGFYLCACRDLDNYGYTFGSGTRLTVV.

J is TRBJ1-1 and V is TRBV6-6; 7 bases match TRBD1. The CDR3 spans 12 residues. In germline, CDR1 is MNHNY, CDR2 SVGAGI (reference sequence). V gave up 5 bases and J gave up 4 bases; unmatched junction bases: 1. The CDR3 DNA is TGTGCCAGCAGTCCAGGGGGCACTGAAGCTTTCTTT. It yields the protein CASSPGGTEAFF.

The CDR3: CASSQVVGRGGSMSEQYF. The CDR3 nucleotides are TGTGCCAGCAGCCAAGTGGTCGGGAGGGGGGGCTCGATGAGCGAGCAGTACTTC. The rearrangement uses TRBV3-1 (or the pseudogene TRBV3-2) and TRBJ2-7; TRBD2 aligns across 8 bases. V lost 1 base to trimming and J lost 6 bases; unmatched junction nucleotides: 17. Germline CDR1 LGHDT, CDR2 YNNKEL (reference sequence). The length of the CDR3 is 18 residues.

The rearrangement uses TRBV7-2 and TRBJ2-7, with 8 bases aligning to TRBD2. The V gene end was trimmed by 5 bases and the J gene end by 5 bases; junction bases not matched to a gene: 8. Germline V lookup: CDR1 SGHTA, CDR2 FQGNSA. The CDR3 totals 14 residues. CDR3 in DNA: TGTGCCAGCAGCACTAGAGCGGGAGTCGACGAGCAGTACTTC. This codes for CASSTRAGVDEQYF.

This clone has just a few counts. V is TRBV5-4 and J is TRBJ2-1; TRBD2 is a possible D gene (5 bases). The V gene's germline CDR1 is SGHNT and CDR2 YYREEE (reference sequence). The V end was cut by 0 bases, the J end by 3 bases, with 19 bases between. The CDR3 has 18 residues. CDR3 DNA: TGTGCCAGCAGCTTGGCCGTCTTAAGGAAGGCGGGCTACAATGAGCAGTTCTTC. Its translation is CASSLAVLRKAGYNEQFF.

V and J are TRBV3-1 (or the pseudogene TRBV3-2) and TRBJ1-1; D unresolved. There are 16 residues in the CDR3. The V end was cut by 1 base, the J end by 3 bases, with 15 bases between. Germline CDR1 and CDR2: LGHDT and YNNKEL (reference sequence). The DNA of the CDR3 is TGTGCCAGCAGCCAAGGTGGACCCACGGCGGACACTGAAGCTTTCTTT. As protein: CASSQGGPTADTEAFF.

The chain recombines TRBV19 with TRBJ2-7; 13 bases fit TRBD2. The J segment lost 2 bases and the V segment lost 5 bases, leaving 3 bases of the junction unmatched. CDR3 length: 15 amino acids. From germline, CDR1 is LNHDA and CDR2 SQIVND (reference sequence). This chain's CDR3 is CASSGLAGDPYEQYF. CDR3 DNA: TGTGCCAGTAGTGGACTAGCGGGAGACCCCTACGAGCAGTACTTC.

The V and J genes are TRBV2 and TRBJ2-5; 15 bases line up with TRBD2. Trimming at V came to 7 bases and at J to 5 bases, leaving 8 bases not matched to a gene. The CDR3 sequence is 16 residues long. CDR1 and CDR2 (germline): SNHLY, FYNNEI. CDR3 region: CASKRGTSGRRETQYF. Here the CDR3 DNA reads TGTGCCAGCAAGAGGGGGACTAGCGGGAGGAGGGAGACCCAGTACTTC.